Sequencing of this TCR beta chain was carried out in a study of T cells in Graves' hyperthyroidism and ophthalmopathy. The CDR3 has 11 residues. The V gene lost 8 bases and the J gene lost 11 bases, with 12 bases spanning the gap. Germline V gene sequence: CDR1 MGHRA, CDR2 YSYEKL. This clonotype was counted between two and nine times. The TCR beta CDR3 regions underwent amplification using RNA transcripts as the source. Using the HTBI primer set, a first-round RT-PCR was run on the TCR CDR3. TCRdb re-derived calls from the multiplex PCR reads in MiXCR, one entry per CDR3 protein. The data show roughly 500,000 distinct CDR3 sequences, approximately 49% seen once.

The V gene is TRBV4-1, the J gene TRBJ1-4; D unclear. This receptor was identified in an adult woman with Graves' disease, either hyperthyroidism or ophthalmopathy (not recorded which). Material: peripheral blood or thyroid tissue (not recorded which). The CDR3 sequence is CASAANRKLFF. CDR3 in DNA: TGCGCCAGCGCTGCCAATCGCAAACTGTTTTTT.